This is a list of T cell receptor beta chains from one sample in a study of blood T cell repertoires in COVID-19. Repertoires were generated with immunoSEQ multiplex PCR, while TCRdb's copy carries only in-frame clones and drops some. Seen here are 140,000 to 150,000 clones, 80% to 90% observed once, and the top ten hold approximately 6.1%. The sample was peripheral blood. The source of these receptors is a man at least 80 years old with acute or convalescent COVID-19. The CDR3 runs from the conserved cysteine through the conserved F or W. A D gene is named only where the DNA matches it firmly. Only part of the rows carry a size: once, few, many, or a class if the clone is expanded.

J gene: TRBJ1-2
CDR3 length: 13
D gene: -
clone size: few
V gene: TRBV3-1/TRBV3-2
CDR3 DNA: TGTGCCAGCAGCGCCGGACAGTTCTATGGCTACACCTTC
CDR3 protein: CASSAGQFYGYTF

J gene: TRBJ2-7
CDR3 length: 11
D gene: -
clone size: once
V gene: TRBV6-5
CDR3 DNA: TGTGCCACCCTTAGCCGCCACGAGCAGTACTTC
CDR3 protein: CATLSRHEQYF

J gene: TRBJ2-6
CDR3 length: 15
D gene: TRBD1
clone size: once
V gene: TRBV28
CDR3 DNA: TGTGCCAGCCGAACGACAGGGGCTGGGGCCAACGTCCTGACTTTC
CDR3 protein: CASRTTGAGANVLTF

J gene: TRBJ1-2
CDR3 length: 11
D gene: -
clone size: -
V gene: TRBV5-8
CDR3 DNA: TGTGCCAGCAGCCGACAGGATGGCTACACCTTC
CDR3 protein: CASSRQDGYTF

J gene: TRBJ2-5
CDR3 length: 13
D gene: -
clone size: -
V gene: TRBV29-1
CDR3 DNA: TGCAGCGTCCGAAAGGACGGGGGAGAGACCCAGTACTTC
CDR3 protein: CSVRKDGGETQYF

J gene: TRBJ2-2
CDR3 length: 14
D gene: TRBD2
clone size: -
V gene: TRBV6-6
CDR3 DNA: TGTGCCAGCTCCACCCGCGGGGGAACCGGGGAGCTGTTTTTT
CDR3 protein: CASSTRGGTGELFF

J gene: TRBJ2-1
CDR3 length: 12
D gene: -
clone size: -
V gene: TRBV6-2/TRBV6-3
CDR3 DNA: TGTGCCAGCAGTCTAGAATACAATGAGCAGTTCTTC
CDR3 protein: CASSLEYNEQFF

J gene: TRBJ1-2
CDR3 length: 19
D gene: TRBD1
clone size: -
V gene: TRBV28
CDR3 DNA: TGTGCCAGCACCCCAGAGGGAGGGACAGGGGGCTCCAACCACTATGGCTACACCTTC
CDR3 protein: CASTPEGGTGGSNHYGYTF

J gene: TRBJ1-2
CDR3 length: 15
D gene: -
clone size: -
V gene: TRBV7-2
CDR3 DNA: TGTGCCAGCAGCTTAGGTCCGTCAGGGAACTATGGCTACACCTTC
CDR3 protein: CASSLGPSGNYGYTF

J gene: TRBJ1-6
CDR3 length: 15
D gene: TRBD1
clone size: -
V gene: TRBV7-6
CDR3 DNA: TGTGCCAGCAGCCGAGGGGCAGGGGGCGATTCACCCCTCCACTTT
CDR3 protein: CASSRGAGGDSPLHF

J gene: TRBJ1-5
CDR3 length: 16
D gene: TRBD1
clone size: -
V gene: TRBV18
CDR3 DNA: TGTGCCAGCTCACCAAGCGGGACAGGGACCAATCAGCCCCAGCATTTT
CDR3 protein: CASSPSGTGTNQPQHF

J gene: TRBJ2-1
CDR3 length: 19
D gene: TRBD2
clone size: few
V gene: TRBV11-2
CDR3 DNA: TGTGCCAGCAGCTTAGTCCGTGCTAGCGGGAGGAGTCCGAGAAATGAGCAGTTCTTC
CDR3 protein: CASSLVRASGRSPRNEQFF

J gene: TRBJ1-4
CDR3 length: 16
D gene: TRBD1
clone size: -
V gene: TRBV7-8
CDR3 DNA: TGTGCCAGCAGCTTAGACCCGGGACAGCGTCGGGAAAAACTGTTTTTT
CDR3 protein: CASSLDPGQRREKLFF

J gene: TRBJ2-5
CDR3 length: 13
D gene: TRBD2
clone size: -
V gene: TRBV12-3/TRBV12-4
CDR3 DNA: TGTGCCAGCAGCTCTAGCGGGAGGCAGACCCAGTACTTC
CDR3 protein: CASSSSGRQTQYF

J gene: TRBJ2-7
CDR3 length: 16
D gene: -
clone size: -
V gene: TRBV21-1
CDR3 DNA: TGTGCCAGCAGCAAAGTAGTACCACTCCGCTTTTACGAGCAGTACTTC
CDR3 protein: CASSKVVPLRFYEQYF

J gene: TRBJ2-1
CDR3 length: 19
D gene: TRBD2
clone size: -
V gene: TRBV7-2
CDR3 DNA: TGTGCCAGCAGCCGGGGGGGGCCCCTGCGGGGACGAATCTACAATGAGCAGTTCTTC
CDR3 protein: CASSRGGPLRGRIYNEQFF

J gene: TRBJ1-5
CDR3 length: 16
D gene: TRBD1
clone size: -
V gene: TRBV28
CDR3 DNA: TGTGCCAGCAGCAACGGACAGGGCAACAGCAATCAGCCCCAGCATTTT
CDR3 protein: CASSNGQGNSNQPQHF

J gene: TRBJ1-1
CDR3 length: 14
D gene: TRBD1
clone size: -
V gene: TRBV5-1
CDR3 DNA: TGCGCCAGCAGCTTGGCGGGACAGGACACTGAAGCTTTCTTT
CDR3 protein: CASSLAGQDTEAFF

J gene: TRBJ1-5
CDR3 length: 15
D gene: -
clone size: once
V gene: TRBV6-5
CDR3 DNA: TGTGCCAGCAGCCCAGACGGGGTTAGCAATCAGCCCCAGCATTTT
CDR3 protein: CASSPDGVSNQPQHF

J gene: TRBJ2-5
CDR3 length: 16
D gene: TRBD2
clone size: -
V gene: TRBV9
CDR3 DNA: TGTGCCAGCAGCGTAGCGGATCTAGCGGGACAAGAGACCCAGTACTTC
CDR3 protein: CASSVADLAGQETQYF

J gene: TRBJ2-7
CDR3 length: 16
D gene: -
clone size: -
V gene: TRBV6-5
CDR3 DNA: TGTGCCAGCAGTTACTCCCCGAGGACTCAAACGGGGGAGCAGTACTTC
CDR3 protein: CASSYSPRTQTGEQYF

J gene: TRBJ1-1
CDR3 length: 15
D gene: -
clone size: -
V gene: TRBV10-3
CDR3 DNA: TGTGCCATCAGTGAGGGGGGCAGGCTGAACACTGAAGCTTTCTTT
CDR3 protein: CAISEGGRLNTEAFF